This T cell receptor beta chain comes out of a study of T-cell reconstitution after alpha-beta-depleted transplantation in children. Study-level points and caveats: T-cell counts and diversity were attributed mostly to newly produced T cells one year after transplant. Some patients showed high day-60 TCRbeta diversity, which derived from surviving recipient T cells and thymic progenitors. About two months after transplant, alpha-beta T cells reportedly came from several hundred expanded graft clones.

Concerning this clonotype: What it binds is unknown.

Unique molecular identifiers were used to barcode this TCRbeta library. One entry per CDR3 protein results from TCRdb running MiXCR on the PCR reads. The repertoire has 400,000 to 450,000 distinct CDR3 sequences, about 45% of them found once; the top ten carry roughly a quarter. The CDR3 extends over 11 amino acids. CDR1 is SQVTM and CDR2 is ANQGSEA in the germline V gene. The germline V and J ends were trimmed by 7 bases and 8 bases, with 12 bases remaining between them. Sequenced here: PBMCs, sampled before TCRalphabeta/CD19-depleted stem cell transplant. The rearrangement uses TRBV29-1 and TRBJ2-1; D possibly uses TRBD1 or TRBD2 (5 bases each). This TCR derives from a girl aged 2 to 9 with aplastic anemia, due to receive a stem cell transplant. The CDR3 loop is CSATGRDEQFF. CDR3 bases: TGCAGCGCGACGGGGCGGGATGAGCAGTTCTTC.